One sample yielded the 16 T cell receptor beta chains listed below, sequenced in a study of blood T cell repertoires in COVID-19. The repertoire was sequenced with immunoSEQ multiplex PCR; TCRdb's copy has only in-frame clones and lacks some. The table includes about 150,000 clones, approximately 88% detected once. The sequenced material came from peripheral blood. The receptors here all came from a woman between 50 and 59 years old with acute or convalescent COVID-19.

The J gene is TRBJ2-2, the V gene TRBV7-3; D remains unclear. This CDR3 has 13 residues. The germline V gene encodes CDR1 SGHTA and CDR2 FQGTGA. V lost 5 bases and J lost 6, with 10 bases in between. CDR3 DNA sequence: TGTGCCAGCAGCCCTTCCAGCGCCGGGGAGCTGTTTTTT. Translated: CASSPSSAGELFF.

J is TRBJ1-3 and V is TRBV5-1, with 7 bases fitting TRBD1. V gave up 7 bases and J gave up 1 base; unmatched junction bases: 5. This CDR3 comprises 14 residues. Germline V lookup: CDR1 SGHRS, CDR2 YFSETQ. CDR3 protein: CASGSGGSGNTIYF. CDR3 nucleotides: TGCGCCAGCGGTTCAGGGGGTTCTGGAAACACCATATATTTT.

The V gene is TRBV7-2, the J gene TRBJ1-3, with D unresolved. The V end was cut by 5 bases, the J end by 0 bases, with 14 bases between. The CDR3 extends over 16 amino acids. Germline loops: CDR1 SGHTA, CDR2 FQGNSA. The CDR3 nucleotides read TGTGCCAGCAGCCCCCAGGCGGGTCCCTCTGGAAACACCATATATTTT. Amino acids: CASSPQAGPSGNTIYF.

Only one count was recorded for this clone. V is TRBV5-1 and J is TRBJ1-2, with 10 positions matching TRBD1. The CDR3 is made up of 15 amino acids. The germline V gene encodes CDR1 SGHRS and CDR2 YFSETQ. The ends lost 3 bases at V and 0 bases at J; junction bases unmatched: 2. In DNA, the CDR3 is TGCGCCAGCAGCTCCGGACAGGGGGCTAACTATGGCTACACCTTC. Translated, it gives CASSSGQGANYGYTF.

The chain uses TRBV20-1 and TRBJ2-1; D is possibly TRBD2 (6 bases). CDR1 and CDR2 (germline): DFQATT, SNEGSKA (reference sequence). The CDR3 contains 12 residues. The V end was cut by 3 bases, the J end by 10 bases, with 13 bases between. CDR3 residues: CSASQTSTEQFF. The CDR3 nucleotides read TGCAGTGCTAGTCAGACTAGTACCGAGCAGTTCTTC.

This chain uses TRBV7-3 with TRBJ2-1; TRBD2 matches 8 bases. The ends lost 4 bases at V and 3 bases at J; junction bases unmatched: 8. This CDR3 is built from 16 residues. Germline-derived CDR1 and CDR2 are SGHTA and FQGTGA. In DNA form, the CDR3 reads TGTGCCAGCAGCTCGGCCTATAGCGGGGACTACAATGAGCAGTTCTTC. Protein product: CASSSAYSGDYNEQFF.

This clone was seen only once. The chain combines TRBV7-8 with TRBJ1-5; the D gene is possibly TRBD1 (6 bases). Germline assignment: CDR1 SGHVS and CDR2 FQNEAQ. The CDR3 contains 15 residues. Trimming shortened V by 4 bases and J by 0 bases, and 10 bases separated the two germline ends. The CDR3, as DNA: TGTGCCAGCAGCTCCTGGACAGATAGCAATCAGCCCCAGCATTTT. Its translation is CASSSWTDSNQPQHF.

This chain uses TRBV5-1 with TRBJ1-1; maybe TRBD1 (6 bases). Germline CDR1 SGHRS, CDR2 YFSETQ. The CDR3 length is 15 residues. V lost 3 bases and J 4 bases, leaving 16 bases between the germline ends. For the CDR3, the DNA is TGCGCCAGCAGCTCGACACCGGGACACACCACTGAAGCTTTCTTT. This encodes CASSSTPGHTTEAFF.

V is TRBV5-5 and J is TRBJ2-7; no reliable D call. Germline V gene lookup returns CDR1 SGHKS and CDR2 YYEKEE (reference sequence). This CDR3 has 13 residues. The germline V and J ends were trimmed by 2 bases and 2 bases, with 8 bases remaining between them. CDR3 nucleotides: TGTGCCAGCAGCTTTAGTCTCCCCTACGAGCAGTACTTC. Its translation is CASSFSLPYEQYF.

The genes are TRBV29-1 and TRBJ2-3; D perhaps matches TRBD1 (6 bases). The CDR3 contains 13 residues. Looked up from germline, CDR1 is SQVTM and CDR2 is ANQGSEA. V lost 8 bases, J lost 3 bases, and 15 bases lay in between. CDR3 coding DNA: TGCAGCATGGTCCGACAGGTTACAGATACGCAGTATTTT. Translation: CSMVRQVTDTQYF.

This clone was seen only a few times. V is TRBV10-2 and J is TRBJ1-2; 8 bases match TRBD1. The germline V gene encodes CDR1 WSHSY and CDR2 SAAADI. The CDR3 is made up of 14 amino acids. J gave up 6 bases and V 7 bases, and 10 bases lay outside the gene matches. The DNA for the CDR3 is TGCGCCAGCACTATGGACAGGGAAGGGGATGGCTACACCTTC. Protein sequence: CASTMDREGDGYTF.

The chain uses TRBV7-3 and TRBJ2-7; D might be TRBD2 (6 bases). V was clipped by 2 bases and J by 0 bases, with 20 bases between them. Germline CDR1 reads SGHTA; CDR2 reads FQGTGA. The CDR3 is made up of 18 amino acids. CDR3 nucleotides: TGTGCCAGCAGCTTAGTGGGCGGGGCTCAATTAAGCTCCTACGAGCAGTACTTC. Protein product: CASSLVGGAQLSSYEQYF.

V usage is TRBV6-5 and J usage is TRBJ2-1, with D possibly being TRBD1 (6 bases). V lost 6 bases and J 9 bases, leaving 15 bases between the germline ends. Germline assignment: CDR1 MNHEY and CDR2 SVGAGI. This CDR3 contains 13 residues. The DNA for the CDR3 is TGTGCCAGCAGACAGGGCCCTTCGGGTGAGCAGTTCTTC. It specifies CASRQGPSGEQFF.

The gene calls are TRBV7-6 and TRBJ2-7; TRBD2 is a possible D gene (5 bases). The CDR3 is 18 amino acids. Germline lookup yields CDR1 SGHVS and CDR2 FNYEAQ. Trimming took 1 base from V and 0 from J, leaving 19 bases between them. The CDR3 region is CASSLVALGAESSYEQYF. In nucleotides, the CDR3 is TGTGCCAGCAGCTTAGTGGCTTTGGGAGCGGAGAGCTCCTACGAGCAGTACTTC.

The rearrangement links TRBV30 to TRBJ1-4, with 9 bases matching TRBD1. CDR1 and CDR2 from the germline V gene are GTSNPN and SVGIG (reference sequence). V shed 4 bases and J 8 bases; nucleotides not matched to a gene: 11. The CDR3 spans 15 residues. The CDR3 region is CAWKIETGGGEKLFF. Written as DNA, the CDR3 is TGTGCCTGGAAAATAGAGACAGGGGGAGGGGAAAAACTGTTTTTT.

The chain couples TRBV12-3 or TRBV12-4 to TRBJ1-1; D perhaps matches TRBD1 (5 bases). V dropped 2 bases and J dropped 1 base, with 5 bases sitting between them. This CDR3 is 13 amino acids long. DNA of the CDR3: TGTGCCAGCAGTTTACAGGGGAACACTGAAGCTTTCTTT. Translating it yields CASSLQGNTEAFF.